The rows below give T cell receptor beta chains drawn from one sample of a study of PD-L1 blockade in urothelial cancer. Clones were sequenced by immunoSEQ multiplex PCR, and TCRdb holds only the in-frame ones, with some missing. This sample has 95,000 to 150,000 clones; roughly 83% occur once, and the top ten carry around 2.4%. Sequenced here: PBMCs, sampled around atezolizumab (anti-PD-L1) treatment. Receptors originate from a man over 45 with urothelial cancer. Both conserved end residues are part of each CDR3. The order of the fields is D gene, V gene, clone size, CDR3 length, J gene, CDR3 DNA, CDR3 protein. D genes are given only for firm matches. The size of a clone is reported for some rows only, either as once, few or many, or as a class for expanded clones.

TRBD2	TRBV19	NA	15	TRBJ2-2	TGTGCCAGTACCGAAGCGGGAGGAAGAACCGGGGAGCTGTTTTTT	CASTEAGGRTGELFF
TRBD1	TRBV7-8	NA	19	TRBJ2-3	TGTGCCAGCAGCTCAACATACCCGACAGGGGTTAGAAGCACAGATACGCAGTATTTT	CASSSTYPTGVRSTDTQYF
NA	TRBV29-1	NA	12	TRBJ2-7	TGCAGCGTTGTGCGGGACTCCTACGAGCAGTACTTC	CSVVRDSYEQYF
TRBD2	TRBV7-9	NA	13	TRBJ2-5	TGTGCCAGCAGCTTAGGCGGGAGGGAGACCCAGTACTTC	CASSLGGRETQYF
NA	TRBV6-1	NA	16	TRBJ1-6	TGTGCCAGCAGTGTACACCGGGGCTCCTATAATTCACCCCTCCACTTT	CASSVHRGSYNSPLHF
NA	TRBV27	NA	13	TRBJ2-1	TGTGCCAGCAGTTTGCAGCGGTACAATGAGCAGTTCTTC	CASSLQRYNEQFF
NA	TRBV5-1	NA	15	TRBJ2-7	TGCGCCAGCAGCGCCTCCCCTACTAGCTACCACGAGCAGTACTTC	CASSASPTSYHEQYF
TRBD1	TRBV5-1	many	13	TRBJ1-1	TGCGCCAGCAGTTCTGACAGGGGCGTTGTGGCTTTCTTT	CASSSDRGVVAFF
NA	TRBV2	NA	13	TRBJ2-5	TGTGCCAGCAGTGTGGGGCAGCAAGAGACCCAGTACTTC	CASSVGQQETQYF
TRBD2	TRBV9	NA	17	TRBJ2-2	TGTGCCAGCAGCGCCCCGACTAGCGGGAGAGGTACCGGGGAGCTGTTTTTT	CASSAPTSGRGTGELFF
NA	TRBV20-1	NA	11	TRBJ2-3	TGCAGTGAGACCAGGGCCGGTACGCAGTATTTT	CSETRAGTQYF
TRBD1	TRBV28	NA	15	TRBJ2-1	TGTGCCAGCAGCCGGGCCGGGACAGGGGGCGGGGAGCAGTTCTTC	CASSRAGTGGGEQFF
NA	TRBV15	NA	15	TRBJ1-5	TGTGCCACCAGCAGAGGAGGGTCTGCGAGTCAGCCCCAGCATTTT	CATSRGGSASQPQHF
NA	TRBV5-1	NA	12	TRBJ1-1	TGCGCCAGCAGCTTCGGGAACACTGAAGCTTTCTTT	CASSFGNTEAFF
TRBD1	TRBV6-6	NA	12	TRBJ1-2	TGTGCCAGCACCCAGGGGGGTTATGGCTACACCTTC	CASTQGGYGYTF
TRBD1	TRBV5-5	few	16	TRBJ1-2	TGTGCCAGCAGCGTGGGCGTGGGACAGGGAGACTATGGCTACACCTTC	CASSVGVGQGDYGYTF
NA	TRBV7-3	NA	15	TRBJ2-1	TGTGCCAGCAGCTTAACGGGTGGGAGTGGGAATGAGCAGTTCTTC	CASSLTGGSGNEQFF
NA	TRBV21-1	NA	16	TRBJ1-5	TGTGCCAGCACCCATGCCAGGGCGGAAAACAATCAGCCCCAGCATTTT	CASTHARAENNQPQHF
TRBD1	TRBV9	NA	16	TRBJ2-3	TGTGCCAGCAGCAGCCGCAGGGGGAAAAGCACAGATACGCAGTATTTT	CASSSRRGKSTDTQYF
TRBD2	TRBV2	NA	14	TRBJ2-5	TGTGCCAGCAACCGACTAGCGGGAACGGAGACCCAGTACTTC	CASNRLAGTETQYF
NA	TRBV13	NA	16	TRBJ1-1	TGTGCCAGCAGCCCGCAAGGACATAGCTTGAACACTGAAGCTTTCTTT	CASSPQGHSLNTEAFF
NA	TRBV5-1	once	14	TRBJ2-3	TGCGCCAGCAGCGACTGGACTAGCACAGATACGCAGTATTTT	CASSDWTSTDTQYF
NA	TRBV7-9	NA	18	TRBJ2-2	TGTGCCAGCAGCTTAGCCAGAGACAACCGGGAGAACACCGGGGAGCTGTTTTTT	CASSLARDNRENTGELFF
TRBD2	TRBV6-5	few	13	TRBJ2-7	TGTGCCAGCAGTAACGGACTAGCGGCAGGGCAGTACTTC	CASSNGLAAGQYF
NA	TRBV7-2	NA	15	TRBJ2-6	TGTGCCAGCAGCTTAGGACATGCAGGGGCCAACGTCCTGACTTTC	CASSLGHAGANVLTF
TRBD2	TRBV4-2	NA	20	TRBJ2-2	TGTGCCAGCAGCCAAGATGGGACTAGCGGGAGGGCCTGGGGCACCGGGGAGCTGTTTTTT	CASSQDGTSGRAWGTGELFF
NA	TRBV11-2	NA	15	TRBJ2-7	TGTGCCAGCAGCCACCTGCTAGGTTCCTCCTACGAGCAGTACTTC	CASSHLLGSSYEQYF
TRBD2	TRBV10-1	NA	14	TRBJ2-7	TGCGCCAGCAGCGGGACTAGCGGTACCTCCGAGCAGTACTTC	CASSGTSGTSEQYF
TRBD2	TRBV27	once	15	TRBJ2-3	TGTGCCAGCAGTCCGGTTGCGGGAGGTTCAGATACGCAGTATTTT	CASSPVAGGSDTQYF
TRBD1	TRBV28	NA	20	TRBJ1-3	TGTGCCAGCAGGCCCCCCTCCGGGACAGGGCTAGCTACCTATGGAAACACCATATATTTT	CASRPPSGTGLATYGNTIYF
NA	TRBV28	once	13	TRBJ1-4	TGTGCCTCCCGGACTGGAACTAATGAAAAACTGTTTTTT	CASRTGTNEKLFF
TRBD2	TRBV7-9	NA	18	TRBJ2-1	TGTGCCAGCAGCTCCCTCTGGGGGCGTCTAGCGGGAGGTATTGAGCAGTTCTTC	CASSSLWGRLAGGIEQFF
NA	TRBV5-1	NA	13	TRBJ2-7	TGCGCCAGCAGCAGGGGGTTCTCCTACGAGCAGTACTTC	CASSRGFSYEQYF
NA	TRBV2	NA	14	TRBJ2-3	TGTGCCAGCAGTGAAGGCGGCAGCACAGATACGCAGTATTTT	CASSEGGSTDTQYF
TRBD2	TRBV6-1	NA	16	TRBJ2-5	TGTGCCAGCAGTGAAGCTAGCGGGAGTAGGGTAGAGACCCAGTACTTC	CASSEASGSRVETQYF
NA	TRBV29-1	NA	13	TRBJ1-3	TGCAGCGTCACAGGAATGTCTGGAAACACCATATATTTT	CSVTGMSGNTIYF
NA	TRBV19	NA	13	TRBJ2-6	TGTGCCAGTCAATTCTCTGGGGCCAACGTCCTGACTTTC	CASQFSGANVLTF
NA	TRBV4-1	NA	16	TRBJ1-1	TGCGCCAGCAGCCAAGATAGTCACCGAATGAACACTGAAGCTTTCTTT	CASSQDSHRMNTEAFF
TRBD2	TRBV27	NA	15	TRBJ2-7	TGTGCCAGCAGTTCGACTAGCGGGAGTACGTACGAGCAGTACTTC	CASSSTSGSTYEQYF
NA	TRBV28	NA	14	TRBJ2-2	TGTGCCAGGATCCAGGAGGGATGCCCCGGGGAGCTGTTTTTT	CARIQEGCPGELFF
NA	TRBV9	NA	14	TRBJ1-6	TGTGCCAGCAGCGTAGCGGGGGGGGATTCACCCCTCCACTTT	CASSVAGGDSPLHF
TRBD2	TRBV13	once	12	TRBJ2-7	TGTGCCAGCAGCCAGACTAGCAATGAGCAGTACTTC	CASSQTSNEQYF
NA	TRBV5-1	NA	15	TRBJ2-2	TGCGCCAGCAGCTTGGAGGGGTTATTCACCGGGGAGCTGTTTTTT	CASSLEGLFTGELFF
TRBD2	TRBV7-9	NA	15	TRBJ2-3	TGTGCCAGCAGCTTAAGGACTAGCGGGGCAGATACGCAGTATTTT	CASSLRTSGADTQYF
NA	TRBV19	NA	13	TRBJ1-3	TGTGCCAGTAGCGAGTTCTCTGGAAACACCATATATTTT	CASSEFSGNTIYF
NA	TRBV7-9	NA	16	TRBJ1-2	TGTGCCAGCAGCTTAAAGTCAGCGAAAGGGGCCTATGGCTACACCTTC	CASSLKSAKGAYGYTF
TRBD1	TRBV7-8	NA	13	TRBJ1-2	TGTGCCAGCAGCTTTCGACAGGGACATGGCTACACCTTC	CASSFRQGHGYTF
TRBD1	TRBV6-6	NA	15	TRBJ1-6	TGTGCCAGCAGTTACGGGACAGGCGAGGCTTCACCCCTCCACTTT	CASSYGTGEASPLHF
TRBD1	TRBV4-3	once	15	TRBJ2-7	TGCGCCAGCAGCCAAGCAGGGGGCTGGGGCGGCGAGCAGTACTTC	CASSQAGGWGGEQYF
NA	TRBV9	NA	15	TRBJ1-6	TGTGCCAGCAAGCCCCCCTCTAGACTTCTCTCACCCCTCCACTTT	CASKPPSRLLSPLHF
NA	TRBV28	NA	13	TRBJ1-1	TGTGCCAGCAGCCAACCCTTCACAGGTGAAGCTTTCTTT	CASSQPFTGEAFF
NA	TRBV30	NA	12	TRBJ2-7	TGTGCCTGGAGTGTGACACCCTACGAGCAGTACTTC	CAWSVTPYEQYF
NA	TRBV6-5	NA	12	TRBJ2-7	TGTGCCAGCGCCGGGAGCACTACCGAGCAGTACTTC	CASAGSTTEQYF
TRBD2	TRBV7-6	few	13	TRBJ2-7	TGTGCCAGCAGCCCTAGCGGGAGCTACGAGCAGTACTTC	CASSPSGSYEQYF